The clone carrying this T cell receptor beta chain was detected only a few times. These data belong to a study of blood T cell repertoires in COVID-19. Study background: Specimens from acute and convalescent COVID-19 originated in the United States, Italy and Spain.

In the study's own analysis: Using reference gene primer amplification, nucleated cell counts were estimated. Method: immunoSEQ multiplex PCR; TCRdb's copy keeps in-frame clones and lacks some. The V and J calls and clone size are taken from that table; D and trimming were inferred from the DNA. The data contain 150,000 to 200,000 clones, about four fifths of them singletons. Enrolled during active infection, Seattle patients were then followed longitudinally. Germline CDR1 MNHEY, CDR2 SMNVEV (reference sequence). CDR3 size: 17 residues. The junction had 13 bases not matched to a gene; V was cut back by 6 bases and J by 10 bases.

The sequence derives from a woman aged 55-69 years with COVID-19, enrolled during active disease. Sequencing was done on a sample of peripheral blood. This chain connects TRBV27 to TRBJ1-6, with 12 bases matching TRBD1. The CDR3 DNA reads TGTGCCAGCAGCCCCGCCGGGACAGGGGGCTGGGGATCACCCCTCCACTTT. As protein: CASSPAGTGGWGSPLHF.